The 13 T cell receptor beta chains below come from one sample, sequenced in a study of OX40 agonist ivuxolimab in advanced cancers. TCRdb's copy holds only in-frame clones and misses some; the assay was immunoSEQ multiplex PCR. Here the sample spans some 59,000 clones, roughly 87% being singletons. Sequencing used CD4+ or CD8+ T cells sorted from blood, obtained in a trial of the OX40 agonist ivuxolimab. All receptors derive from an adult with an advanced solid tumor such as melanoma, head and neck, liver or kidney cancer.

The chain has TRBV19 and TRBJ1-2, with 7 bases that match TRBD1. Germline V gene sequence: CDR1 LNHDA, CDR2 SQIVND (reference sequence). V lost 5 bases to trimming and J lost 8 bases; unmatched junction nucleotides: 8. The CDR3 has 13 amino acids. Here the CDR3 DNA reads TGTGCCAGTAGTGCCTCGGGACAGAGGGGCTACACCTTC. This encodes CASSASGQRGYTF.

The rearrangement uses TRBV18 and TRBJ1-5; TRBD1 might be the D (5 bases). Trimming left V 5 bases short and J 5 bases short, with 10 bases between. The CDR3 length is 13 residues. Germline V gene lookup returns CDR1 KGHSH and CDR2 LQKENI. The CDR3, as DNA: TGTGCCAGCTCAAACGGGGGGGATCAGCCCCAGCATTTT. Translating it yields CASSNGGDQPQHF.

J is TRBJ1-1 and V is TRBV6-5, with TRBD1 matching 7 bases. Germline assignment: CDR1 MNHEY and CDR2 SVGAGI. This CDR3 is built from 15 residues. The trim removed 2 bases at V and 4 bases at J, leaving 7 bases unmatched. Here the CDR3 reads CASSYTGQESTEAFF. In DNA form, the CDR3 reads TGTGCCAGCAGTTACACTGGACAGGAGAGCACTGAAGCTTTCTTT.

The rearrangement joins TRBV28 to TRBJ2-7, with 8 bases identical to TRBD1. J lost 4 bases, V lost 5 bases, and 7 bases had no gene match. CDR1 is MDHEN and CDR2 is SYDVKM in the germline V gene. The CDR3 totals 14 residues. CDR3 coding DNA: TGTGCCAGCAGTAGACAGGGGACAACGTACGAGCAGTACTTC. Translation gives CASSRQGTTYEQYF.

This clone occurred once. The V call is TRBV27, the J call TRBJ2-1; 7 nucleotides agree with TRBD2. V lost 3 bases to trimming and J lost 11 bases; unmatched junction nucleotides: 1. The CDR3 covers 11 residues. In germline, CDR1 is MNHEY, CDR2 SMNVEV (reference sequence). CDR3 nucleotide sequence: TGTGCCAGCAGTTTGGGGGGGAAGCAGTTCTTC. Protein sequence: CASSLGGKQFF.

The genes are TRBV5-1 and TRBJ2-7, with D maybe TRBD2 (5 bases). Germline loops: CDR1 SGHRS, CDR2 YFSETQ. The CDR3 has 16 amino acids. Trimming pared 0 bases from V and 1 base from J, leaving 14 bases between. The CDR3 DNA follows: TGCGCCAGCAGCTTGGCCTTGGCGGGCGGTTCCTACGAGCAGTACTTC. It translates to CASSLALAGGSYEQYF.

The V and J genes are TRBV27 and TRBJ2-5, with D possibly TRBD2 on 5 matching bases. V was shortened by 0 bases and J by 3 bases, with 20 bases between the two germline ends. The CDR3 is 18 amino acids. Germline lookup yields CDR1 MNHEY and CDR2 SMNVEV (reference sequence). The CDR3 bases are TGTGCCAGCAGTTTATCGCTCCCGGGGTGGGGTGTGGAAGAGACCCAGTACTTC. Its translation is CASSLSLPGWGVEETQYF.

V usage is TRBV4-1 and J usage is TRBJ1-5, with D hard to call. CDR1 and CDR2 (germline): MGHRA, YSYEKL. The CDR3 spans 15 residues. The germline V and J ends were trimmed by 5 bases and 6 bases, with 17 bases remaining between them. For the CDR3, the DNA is TGCGCCAGCAGCACCCTATACAGAGCAGGTCAGCCCCAGCATTTT. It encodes CASSTLYRAGQPQHF.

This CDR3 reads CASRAGLNEQFF. In DNA, the CDR3 is TGTGCCAGCAGGGCGGGATTAAATGAGCAGTTCTTC. V and J are TRBV7-3 and TRBJ2-1, with D possibly being TRBD2 (6 bases). V was trimmed by 6 bases and J by 7 bases, leaving 10 bases between them. Looked up from germline, CDR1 is SGHTA and CDR2 is FQGTGA. CDR3 length: 12 amino acids.

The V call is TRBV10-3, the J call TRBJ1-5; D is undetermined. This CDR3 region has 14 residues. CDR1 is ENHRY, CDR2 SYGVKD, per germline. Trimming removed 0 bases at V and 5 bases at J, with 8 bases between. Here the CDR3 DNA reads TGTGCCATCAGTGAGTCTGGTTTCGATCAGCCCCAGCATTTT. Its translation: CAISESGFDQPQHF.

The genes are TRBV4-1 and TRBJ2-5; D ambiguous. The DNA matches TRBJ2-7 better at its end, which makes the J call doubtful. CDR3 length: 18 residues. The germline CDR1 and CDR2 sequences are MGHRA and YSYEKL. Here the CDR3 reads CASSQGPHPVKSSYEQYF. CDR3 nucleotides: TGCGCCAGCAGCCAAGGGCCCCACCCGGTCAAAAGCTCCTACGAGCAGTACTTC.

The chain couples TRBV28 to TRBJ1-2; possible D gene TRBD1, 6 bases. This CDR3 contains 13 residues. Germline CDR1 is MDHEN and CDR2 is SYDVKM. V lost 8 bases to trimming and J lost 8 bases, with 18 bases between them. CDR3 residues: CASSSQGVYGYTF. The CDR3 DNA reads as TGTGCCAGCTCTTCACAGGGTGTATACGGCTACACCTTC.

CDR3 protein: CASSARLTRTGTLAKNIQYF. The CDR3 DNA sequence: TGTGCCAGCAGTGCACGACTCACAAGGACAGGAACCTTAGCCAAAAACATTCAGTACTTC. The chain combines TRBV6-1 with TRBJ2-4; TRBD1 matches at 7 bases. Germline V gene sequence: CDR1 MNHNS, CDR2 SASEGT. V lost 4 bases and J lost 0; bases outside the gene matches: 18. This CDR3 is built from 20 residues.